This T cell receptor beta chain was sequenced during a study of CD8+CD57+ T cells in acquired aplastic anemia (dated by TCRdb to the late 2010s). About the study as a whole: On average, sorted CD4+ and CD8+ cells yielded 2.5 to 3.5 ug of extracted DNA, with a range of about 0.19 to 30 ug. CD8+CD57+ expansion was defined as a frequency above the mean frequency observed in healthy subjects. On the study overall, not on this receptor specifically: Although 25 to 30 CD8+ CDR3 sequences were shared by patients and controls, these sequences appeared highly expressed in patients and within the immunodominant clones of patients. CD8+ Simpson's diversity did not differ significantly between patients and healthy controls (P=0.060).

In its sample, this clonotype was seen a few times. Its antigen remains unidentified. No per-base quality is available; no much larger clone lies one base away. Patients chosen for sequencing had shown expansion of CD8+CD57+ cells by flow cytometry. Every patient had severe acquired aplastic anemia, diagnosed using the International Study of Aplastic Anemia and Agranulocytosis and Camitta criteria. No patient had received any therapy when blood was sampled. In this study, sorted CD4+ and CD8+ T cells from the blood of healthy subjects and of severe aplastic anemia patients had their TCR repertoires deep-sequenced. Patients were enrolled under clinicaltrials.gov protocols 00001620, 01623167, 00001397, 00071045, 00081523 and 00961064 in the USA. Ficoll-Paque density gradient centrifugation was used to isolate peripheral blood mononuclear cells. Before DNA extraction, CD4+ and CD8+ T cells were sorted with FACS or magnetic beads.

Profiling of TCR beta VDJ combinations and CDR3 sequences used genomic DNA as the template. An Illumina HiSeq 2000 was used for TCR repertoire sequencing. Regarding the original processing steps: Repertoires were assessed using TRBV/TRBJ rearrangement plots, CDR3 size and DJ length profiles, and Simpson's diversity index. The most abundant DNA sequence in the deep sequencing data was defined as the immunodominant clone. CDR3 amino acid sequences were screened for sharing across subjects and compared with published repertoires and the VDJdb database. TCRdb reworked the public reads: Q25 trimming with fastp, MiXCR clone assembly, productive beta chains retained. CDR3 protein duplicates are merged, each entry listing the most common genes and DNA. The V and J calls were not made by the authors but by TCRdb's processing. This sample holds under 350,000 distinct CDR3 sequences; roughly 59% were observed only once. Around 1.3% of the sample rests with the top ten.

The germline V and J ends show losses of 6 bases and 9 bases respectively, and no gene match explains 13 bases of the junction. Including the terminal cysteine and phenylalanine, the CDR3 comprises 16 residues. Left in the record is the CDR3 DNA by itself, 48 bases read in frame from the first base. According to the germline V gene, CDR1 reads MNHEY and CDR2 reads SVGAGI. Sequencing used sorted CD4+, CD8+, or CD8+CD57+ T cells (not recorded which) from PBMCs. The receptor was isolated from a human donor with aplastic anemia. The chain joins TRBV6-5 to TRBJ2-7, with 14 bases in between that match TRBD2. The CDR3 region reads CASRFGTGTSGGRQYF. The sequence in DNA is TGTGCCAGCAGGTTCGGCACCGGGACTAGCGGGGGACGGCAGTACTTC.